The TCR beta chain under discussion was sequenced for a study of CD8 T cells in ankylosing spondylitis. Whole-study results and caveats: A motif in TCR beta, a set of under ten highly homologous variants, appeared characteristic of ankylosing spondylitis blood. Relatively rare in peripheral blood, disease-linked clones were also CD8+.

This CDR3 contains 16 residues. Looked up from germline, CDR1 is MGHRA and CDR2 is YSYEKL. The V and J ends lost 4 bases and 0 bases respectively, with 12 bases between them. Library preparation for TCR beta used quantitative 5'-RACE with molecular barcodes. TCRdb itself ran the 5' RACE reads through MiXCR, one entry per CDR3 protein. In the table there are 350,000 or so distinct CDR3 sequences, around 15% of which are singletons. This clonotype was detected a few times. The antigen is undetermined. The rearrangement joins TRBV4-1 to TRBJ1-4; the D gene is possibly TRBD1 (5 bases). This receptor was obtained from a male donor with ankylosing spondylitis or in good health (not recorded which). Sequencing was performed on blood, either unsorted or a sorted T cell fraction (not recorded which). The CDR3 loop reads CASSRWGEATNEKLFF. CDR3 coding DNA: TGCGCCAGCAGCCGTTGGGGGGAAGCAACTAATGAAAAACTGTTTTTT.